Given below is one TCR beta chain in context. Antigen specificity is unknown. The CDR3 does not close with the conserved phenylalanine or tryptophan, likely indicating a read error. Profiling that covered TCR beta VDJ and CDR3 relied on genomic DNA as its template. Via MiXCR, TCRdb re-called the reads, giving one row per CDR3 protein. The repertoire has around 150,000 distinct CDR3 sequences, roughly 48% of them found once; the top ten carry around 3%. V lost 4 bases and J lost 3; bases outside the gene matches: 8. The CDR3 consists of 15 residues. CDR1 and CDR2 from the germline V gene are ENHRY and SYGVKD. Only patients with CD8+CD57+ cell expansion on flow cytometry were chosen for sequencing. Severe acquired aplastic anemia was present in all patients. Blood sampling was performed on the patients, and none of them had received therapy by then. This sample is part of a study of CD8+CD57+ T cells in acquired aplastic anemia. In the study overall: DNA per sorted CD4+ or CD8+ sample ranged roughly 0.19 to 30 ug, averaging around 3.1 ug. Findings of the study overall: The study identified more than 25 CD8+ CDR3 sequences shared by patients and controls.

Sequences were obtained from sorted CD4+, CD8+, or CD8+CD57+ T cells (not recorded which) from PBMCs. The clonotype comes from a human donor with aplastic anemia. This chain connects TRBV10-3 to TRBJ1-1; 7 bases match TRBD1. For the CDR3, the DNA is TGTGCCATCAGTGGACAGGGAGTGAGGTACACTGAAGCTTTCCTT. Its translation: CAISGQGVRYTEAFL.